The entry that follows covers one T cell receptor (beta chain) sequence. The CDR3 runs to 13 residues. V lost 0 bases, J lost 6 bases, and 12 bases lay in between. The germline gives CDR1 SQVTM, CDR2 ANQGSEA. The sample comes from a study of blood T cell repertoires in COVID-19. The protocol was immunoSEQ multiplex PCR, while the TCRdb copy is restricted to in-frame clones and leaves out a portion. The table includes about 140,000 clones, around nine tenths detected once. The chain carries TRBV29-1 and TRBJ2-7, with D perhaps matching TRBD1 (5 bases). Material for sequencing was peripheral blood. The origin of this receptor is a woman aged 40-49 years with acute or convalescent COVID-19. The CDR3 sequence is CSVEDGHVGEQYF. CDR3 bases: TGCAGCGTTGAAGATGGACATGTCGGCGAGCAGTACTTC.